This T cell receptor (beta chain) was identified during a study of shared clonotypes between healthy human individuals. Study-wide results and caveats: Non-shared clonotypes had lower generation probabilities than those shared by all four donors.

DNA at 200 ng, tens of thousands of T cell genomes, went into sorted-subset replicate PCRs. Profiled with immunoSEQ multiplex PCR; TCRdb holds only in-frame clones, not every one. The table shows around 600,000 clones, with approximately 95% occurring only once. This clone was counted once. Its antigen is as yet unknown. In germline, CDR1 is LNHDA, CDR2 SQIVND (reference sequence). The CDR3 covers 13 residues. Trimming stripped 3 bases from V and 2 bases from J, with 6 bases between. CD45RO-negative CD8 cells positively selected for CCR7 made up the naive population, which excluded terminally differentiated effector memory CD45RA+ cells. The donor cohort consisted entirely of Caucasian adults residing in Nashville, Tennessee.

V usage is TRBV19 and J usage is TRBJ2-3; D possibly corresponds to TRBD2 (5 bases). Sequenced input: naive CD8+ T cells sorted from blood. This TCR came from a woman aged 25 to 39 in good health. Here the CDR3 reads CASSMDSTDTQYF. DNA of the CDR3: TGTGCCAGTAGTATGGACTCCACAGATACGCAGTATTTT. Full variable domain (remainder filled in from reference TRBV19 and TRBJ2-3): DGGITQSPKYLFRKEGQNVTLSCEQNLNHDAMYWYRQDPGQGLRLIYYSQIVNDFQKGDIAEGYSVSREKKESFPLTVTSAQKNPTAFYLCASSMDSTDTQYFGPGTRLTVL.